Listed below are T cell receptor beta chains from one sample, sequenced in a study of cytomegalovirus exposure and HLA in healthy donors. Assay: immunoSEQ multiplex PCR; the TCRdb copy retains only in-frame clones and omits some. This sample carries roughly 260,000 clones, around 87% of them seen once, and the ten largest clones take about 2.5%. Material: PBMCs. The receptors shown here come from a man between 18 and 29 years old in good health and CMV-seronegative. The CDR3 runs from the conserved cysteine through the conserved F or W. D genes are given only for firm matches. Rows give clone size only sometimes, using once, few, many, or a class for an expanded clone.

D gene,V gene,J gene,clone size,CDR3 protein
-,TRBV9,TRBJ2-3,-,CASSGGLYTDTQYF
-,TRBV5-6,TRBJ1-1,-,CASSLAGNTEAFF
TRBD1,TRBV25-1,TRBJ1-1,-,CASSAGQDTFF
TRBD1,TRBV7-9,TRBJ2-4,-,CASSRTGEAKNIQYF
-,TRBV21-1,TRBJ2-7,-,CASSTGTAAYEQYF
TRBD2,TRBV28,TRBJ2-1,-,CASSLSLAGGVNEQFF
TRBD2,TRBV6-5,TRBJ2-3,-,CASRPGTSGYTQYF
TRBD1,TRBV14,TRBJ1-2,few,CASSQNRGLGYTF
TRBD1,TRBV9,TRBJ1-1,-,CASSAGTGDAEAFF
-,TRBV18,TRBJ2-7,-,CASSPAYGELSYEQYF
-,TRBV5-1,TRBJ2-6,-,CASSPPGTRTSGANVLTF
-,TRBV12-5,TRBJ1-2,few,CASGLRSLGYTF
-,TRBV15,TRBJ1-6,-,CATSRDREGTGNSPLHF
TRBD2,TRBV6-5,TRBJ2-7,-,CATRGGASGSHEQYF
-,TRBV6-5,TRBJ1-5,-,CASSYSTENQPQHF
TRBD1,TRBV28,TRBJ2-2,once,CASRPTGPGELFF
-,TRBV5-1,TRBJ2-1,-,CASSSLGGYNEQFF
TRBD2,TRBV18,TRBJ2-5,-,CASSPRTSAETQYF
-,TRBV10-3,TRBJ2-7,-,CAISESHVDEQYF
-,TRBV27,TRBJ2-5,-,CASSLGLTGWGETQYF
TRBD1,TRBV2,TRBJ2-7,-,CASSTPGTGGNEQYF
TRBD2,TRBV9,TRBJ2-7,once,CASSVGVGLSYEQYF
-,TRBV5-8,TRBJ2-3,-,CASSLTGPSSTDTQYF
-,TRBV19,TRBJ1-5,-,CASSMGRKNQPQHF
-,TRBV6-1,TRBJ1-2,-,CASSESGQLNYGYTF
-,TRBV4-3,TRBJ1-1,-,CASSQDRVNTEAFF